This T cell receptor (beta chain) appears in the sequencing data of a study of control samples from healthy donors and cancer patients. TCRdb keeps only in-frame clones here, not all; method: immunoSEQ multiplex PCR. This sample has around 170,000 clones; 88% occur once, and the top ten carry 4.9%. The sequencing sample was made of blood. This clonotype originated in a woman under 40 in good health.

The CDR3 spells CASSLEPGGPYEQFF. CDR3 DNA sequence: TGTGCCAGCAGCTTGGAGCCGGGGGGGCCCTATGAGCAGTTCTTC. V and J are TRBV5-4 and TRBJ2-1; 8 positions match TRBD2. V gave up 0 bases and J gave up 8 bases; unmatched junction bases: 7. The CDR3 sequence is 15 residues long. Germline loops: CDR1 SGHNT, CDR2 YYREEE (reference sequence).